Sequencing of this T cell receptor beta chain was carried out in a study of cytomegalovirus exposure and HLA in healthy donors. The CDR3 covers 16 residues. Germline V lookup: CDR1 SGHRS, CDR2 YFSETQ. Trimming cost V 3 bases and J 2 bases; bases outside gene matches: 9. On this clone: Its antigen remains unidentified.

Study observations and caveats: It was assumed in the presence/absence analyses that sequencing depth was roughly uniform across donors. The authors considered a cluster of highly shared sequence variants likely to be a sequencing artifact.

Researchers ran the PCR with 60 Vbeta and 13 Jbeta primers. Assay used: immunoSEQ multiplex PCR; TCRdb lists only in-frame clones, some missing. The repertoire consists of 150,000 or so clones, with 75% to 85% occurring once and the leading ten covering 7.5% to 9%. This sequence joins TRBV5-1 and TRBJ2-3, with TRBD2 matching over 7 bases. The source of this sequence is a man aged 25-45 years in good health and CMV-seropositive. The source material was PBMCs. As DNA, the CDR3 is TGCGCCAGCAGCTCAGGGACTACCCTGGCCACAGATACGCAGTATTTT. Translation gives CASSSGTTLATDTQYF. Together with reference TRBV5-1 and TRBJ2-3, the CDR3 gives the full variable domain: KAGVTQTPRYLIKTRGQQVTLSCSPISGHRSVSWYQQTPGQGLQFLFEYFSETQRNKGNFPGRFSGRQFSNSRSEMNVSTLELGDSALYLCASSSGTTLATDTQYFGPGTRLTVL.